These 30 T cell receptor beta chains came from one sample sequenced in a study of T cell responses to AZD1222 COVID-19 vaccine (dated by TCRdb to the early 2020s). The sample's time point label, in plain terms: baseline before first vaccination. To prepare the library, the immunoSEQ multiplex PCR assay was applied. As stored in TCRdb, this immuneACCESS dataset retains in-frame rearrangements with V and J assigned. A fraction of the clones does not appear; measured against another copy, unresolved V genes explain less than half of the discrepancy, and the remainder lacks a known reason. The sample includes tens of thousands of clones, with about nine tenths observed a single time. The ten largest clones add up to 24% of the sample. The specimen comprised peripheral blood, sampled on day 0 of AZD1222 vaccination. The receptor set was obtained from an adult in good health.

The chain is built from TRBV28 and TRBJ2-7; D may be TRBD1 or TRBD2 (6 bases each). Germline V gene lookup returns CDR1 MDHEN and CDR2 SYDVKM. CDR3 size: 15 residues. The V and J ends lost 6 bases and 0 bases respectively, with 15 bases between them. The CDR3 loop is CASRPGGTSSYEQYF. The CDR3 nucleotides read TGTGCCAGCAGGCCTGGGGGGACATCCTCCTACGAGCAGTACTTC.

This clone occurred once. CDR3 region: CASSESGVVSSGSYNEQFF. CDR3 sequence (DNA): TGCGCCAGCAGTGAGTCTGGAGTGGTTTCGAGCGGATCCTACAATGAGCAGTTCTTC. The chain links TRBV10-2 to TRBJ2-1, with D possibly being TRBD2 (5 bases). The germline V gene encodes CDR1 WSHSY and CDR2 SAAADI. This CDR3 comprises 19 residues. V was pared by 0 bases and J by 1 base, with 19 bases between.

The chain is built from TRBV7-9 and TRBJ1-2; a weak D match, TRBD1 (5 bases). Germline values: CDR1 SEHNR, CDR2 FQNEAQ (reference sequence). V lost 2 bases, J lost 4 bases, and 14 bases lay in between. CDR3 length equals 15 residues. DNA for the CDR3: TGTGCCAGCAGCTTACAATCCCTGAGGGGCTATGGCTACACCTTC. Translating it yields CASSLQSLRGYGYTF. Full variable domain (remainder filled in from reference TRBV7-9 and TRBJ1-2): DTGVSQNPRHKITKRGQNVTFRCDPISEHNRLYWYRQTLGQGPEFLTYFQNEAQLEKSRLLSDRFSAERPKGSFSTLEIQRTEQGDSAMYLCASSLQSLRGYGYTFGSGTRLTVV.

V is TRBV19 and J is TRBJ1-1; no firm D call. Germline V gene lookup returns CDR1 LNHDA and CDR2 SQIVND (reference sequence). This CDR3 contains 14 residues. With 5 bases removed from V and 0 bases from J, the gap between germline ends came to 10 bases. This CDR3 reads CASSPDRLNTEAFF. The CDR3 DNA reads TGTGCCAGTAGTCCTGACCGTCTGAACACTGAAGCTTTCTTT. Full variable domain (rest looked up from reference TRBV19 and TRBJ1-1): DGGITQSPKYLFRKEGQNVTLSCEQNLNHDAMYWYRQDPGQGLRLIYYSQIVNDFQKGDIAEGYSVSREKKESFPLTVTSAQKNPTAFYLCASSPDRLNTEAFFGQGTRLTVV.

The chain joins TRBV6-5 to TRBJ1-5, with 7 bases identical to TRBD1. Germline CDR1 MNHEY, CDR2 SVGAGI. The CDR3 runs 14 residues. J lost 2 bases, V lost 5 bases, and 3 bases had no gene match. The CDR3 is CASSTDRGNQPQHF. CDR3 nucleotide sequence: TGTGCCAGCAGTACCGACAGGGGCAATCAGCCCCAGCATTTT.

The chain combines TRBV11-2 with TRBJ1-4; 9 nucleotides match TRBD1. The CDR3 has 17 residues. Trimming removed 5 bases from V and 3 bases from J; junction bases left unmatched: 10. CDR1 SGHAT and CDR2 FQNNGV come from the germline V gene. CDR3 DNA sequence: TGTGCCAGCAGCAACCCGAGACAGGGGGTGGCTAATGAAAAACTGTTTTTT. Translating gives CASSNPRQGVANEKLFF.

The rearrangement links TRBV30 to TRBJ2-7; D is unclear. This CDR3 comprises 13 residues. The ends were cut back, 0 bases at V and 2 bases at J, with 8 bases in the middle. CDR1 and CDR2 from the germline V gene are GTSNPN and SVGIG (reference sequence). The CDR3 loop is CAWSVRVAYEQYF. CDR3 sequence (DNA): TGTGCCTGGAGTGTACGGGTCGCCTACGAGCAGTACTTC. The full variable domain, its missing parts supplied by reference TRBV30 and TRBJ2-7, is SQTIHQWPATLVQPVGSPLSLECTVEGTSNPNLYWYRQAAGRGLQLLFYSVGIGQISSEVPQNLSASRPQDRQFILSSKKLLLSDSGFYLCAWSVRVAYEQYFGPGTRLTVT.

V and J are TRBV10-2 and TRBJ1-2, with TRBD1 matching 9 bases. With 8 bases clipped from V and 2 bases from J, the junction kept 6 bases outside the gene matches. The CDR3 has 14 residues. From germline, CDR1 is WSHSY and CDR2 SAAADI. The CDR3 DNA is TGCGCCAGCGCCCGGGACAGGGAGAACTATGGCTACACCTTC. Translated: CASARDRENYGYTF.

This chain uses TRBV4-2 with TRBJ1-6; 7 bases fit TRBD1. The ends lost 5 bases at V and 7 bases at J; junction bases unmatched: 8. Germline V gene sequence: CDR1 LGHNA, CDR2 YNFKEQ. This CDR3 has 15 amino acids. The CDR3, as DNA: TGTGCCAGCAGCACCTCAGGGGGTAGAAATTCACCCCTCCACTTT. Protein: CASSTSGGRNSPLHF.

The chain has TRBV2 and TRBJ2-7; possible D gene TRBD2, 6 bases. The CDR3 contains 13 residues. Per the germline V gene, CDR1 is SNHLY and CDR2 is FYNNEI. Between the trimmed V and J ends, which lost 6 bases and 0 bases, there was a span of 9 bases. Here the CDR3 DNA reads TGTGCCAGCAGGGGACTGAGCTCCTACGAGCAGTACTTC. It specifies CASRGLSSYEQYF.

The rearrangement uses TRBV21-1 and TRBJ1-1; the table assigns TRBD1, which was not confirmed against the DNA. TRBV21-1 is given as a pseudogene. The CDR3 consists of 14 residues. The CDR3 here is CASSLRTGETEAFF. The CDR3 coding sequence is TGTGCCAGCAGCTTGCGGACAGGGGAGACTGAAGCTTTCTTT.

The J gene is TRBJ2-7, the V gene TRBV7-9; TRBD1 matches at 11 bases. The CDR3 totals 14 residues. Germline V gene data show CDR1 as SEHNR and CDR2 as FQNEAQ (reference sequence). V dropped 5 bases and J dropped 4; count of bases not matched to a gene: 4. For the CDR3, the DNA is TGTGCCAGCAGCACCGGGACAGGGGGATACGAGCAGTACTTC. It specifies CASSTGTGGYEQYF.

This chain uses TRBV19 with TRBJ1-1; 7 nucleotides match TRBD1. Per the germline V gene, CDR1 is LNHDA and CDR2 is SQIVND (reference sequence). This CDR3 is 14 amino acids long. J gave up 4 bases and V 6 bases, and 8 bases lay outside the gene matches. The CDR3 DNA follows: TGTGCCAGTAGGCGAGGGGGCCGTAGCACTGAAGCTTTCTTT. This codes for CASRRGGRSTEAFF.

The chain joins TRBV6-5 to TRBJ2-2, with TRBD1 as a possible D gene (7 bases). The CDR3 length is 15 residues. Germline V lookup: CDR1 MNHEY, CDR2 SVGAGI. V was pared by 5 bases and J by 2 bases, with 12 bases between. The CDR3 bases are TGTGCCAGCAGTAACAGGGGAGGCAACACCGGGGAGCTGTTTTTT. Translated, it gives CASSNRGGNTGELFF.

The chain has TRBV5-1 and TRBJ2-1; D is perhaps TRBD2 (7 bases). Germline CDR1 is SGHRS and CDR2 is YFSETQ. This CDR3 is built from 18 residues. Between the trimmed V and J ends, which lost 3 bases and 2 bases, there was a span of 21 bases. The CDR3 DNA reads TGCGCCAGCAGCTCAGACTTTATGGCGGGGGCCCCCTACAATGAGCAGTTCTTC. It yields the protein CASSSDFMAGAPYNEQFF.

The CDR3 spells CATSSGGTPQFF. The CDR3, as DNA: TGTGCCACCAGCAGCGGAGGGACTCCTCAGTTCTTC. The J gene is TRBJ2-1, the V gene TRBV15; tentatively, D is TRBD2 (6 bases). V shed 3 bases and J shed 13 bases, with 13 bases lying between them. CDR1 LNHNV and CDR2 YYDKDF come from the germline V gene (reference sequence). The CDR3 has 12 amino acids.

The V call is TRBV14, the J call TRBJ2-1; 8 nucleotides match TRBD2. The length of the CDR3 is 17 residues. Trimming took 0 bases from V and 2 from J; bases not matched to a gene: 6. Germline assignment: CDR1 SGHDN and CDR2 FVKESK. CDR3 sequence: CASSQDSARGAYNEQFF. The CDR3 nucleotides are TGTGCCAGCAGCCAAGATTCGGCGCGGGGGGCCTACAATGAGCAGTTCTTC.

The rearrangement uses TRBV29-1 and TRBJ2-1; 10 bases agree with TRBD2. This CDR3 spans 16 amino acids. In germline, CDR1 is SQVTM, CDR2 ANQGSEA. V lost 4 bases and J lost 4; bases outside the gene matches: 10. The CDR3 loop is CSVARSGGASYNEQFF. The CDR3 DNA reads as TGCAGCGTTGCGCGGAGCGGGGGGGCATCATACAATGAGCAGTTCTTC.

This clone was detected a few times. The chain carries TRBV29-1 and TRBJ1-1; possible D gene TRBD1, 5 bases. Germline assignment: CDR1 SQVTM and CDR2 ANQGSEA. CDR3 size: 13 residues. V dropped 0 bases and J dropped 5 bases, with 10 bases sitting between them. The CDR3 DNA reads TGCAGCGTTGAAGAACAAGGGGTTACTGAAGCTTTCTTT. It translates to CSVEEQGVTEAFF.

The V gene is TRBV11-1, the J gene TRBJ1-4, with no clear D. The length of the CDR3 is 15 residues. CDR1 and CDR2 (germline): SGHAT, FQDESV (reference sequence). Trimming removed 5 bases at V and 1 base at J, with 11 bases between. Here the CDR3 reads CASSRLPGTNEKLFF. The CDR3 DNA is TGTGCCAGCAGCCGTCTTCCGGGAACTAATGAAAAACTGTTTTTT.

This clone was observed a few times. The rearrangement links TRBV27 to TRBJ2-7, with D perhaps TRBD2 (5 bases). The CDR3 runs to 12 residues. Trimming left V 4 bases short and J 7 bases short, with 11 bases between. Germline lookup yields CDR1 MNHEY and CDR2 SMNVEV (reference sequence). The CDR3, as DNA: TGTGCCAGCAGTTCGACACTAGGGGAGCAGTACTTC. This encodes CASSSTLGEQYF.

This chain uses TRBV5-4 with TRBJ1-5, with D uncertain. There are 15 residues in the CDR3. Trimming shortened V by 2 bases and J by 0 bases, and 9 bases separated the two germline ends. CDR1 and CDR2 from the germline V gene are SGHNT and YYREEE (reference sequence). CDR3 amino acids: CASSFVSHSNQPQHF. The CDR3 DNA is TGTGCCAGCAGCTTCGTTTCGCATAGCAATCAGCCCCAGCATTTT.

V usage is TRBV30 and J usage is TRBJ1-1; 9 bases map to TRBD1. This CDR3 has 14 amino acids. Trimming removed 6 bases from V and 5 bases from J; junction bases left unmatched: 10. Germline lookup yields CDR1 GTSNPN and CDR2 SVGIG (reference sequence). CDR3 residues: CACLTRDRVTEAFF. CDR3 in DNA: TGTGCCTGCTTGACCCGGGACAGGGTTACTGAAGCTTTCTTT.

Here the CDR3 reads CATSRDADSSDTQYF. DNA for the CDR3: TGTGCCACCAGCAGAGATGCGGATTCTTCAGATACGCAGTATTTT. The chain recombines TRBV15 with TRBJ2-3, with no clear D. Germline CDR1 is LNHNV and CDR2 is YYDKDF (reference sequence). V lost 0 bases to trimming and J lost 4 bases, with 11 bases between them. This CDR3 comprises 15 residues.

The chain employs TRBV7-3 and TRBJ1-2, with D unclear. From germline, CDR1 is SGHTA and CDR2 FQGTGA. The CDR3 has 13 residues. Trimming cost V 2 bases and J 6 bases, with 10 bases left between them. CDR3 region: CASSLGPTNGYTF. The DNA for the CDR3 is TGTGCCAGCAGCTTAGGGCCGACTAATGGCTACACCTTC.

The gene calls are TRBV14 and TRBJ1-4; D is possibly TRBD1 (5 bases). The CDR3 spans 15 residues. The germline V and J ends were trimmed by 0 bases and 7 bases, with 12 bases remaining between them. In germline, CDR1 is SGHDN, CDR2 FVKESK. CDR3 DNA: TGTGCCAGCAGCCAAGATCTACGGGGCGGTGAAAAACTGTTTTTT. Translated, it gives CASSQDLRGGEKLFF.

This chain links TRBV30 with TRBJ1-2, with a possible D match to TRBD1 (5 bases). The V gene's germline CDR1 is GTSNPN and CDR2 SVGIG (reference sequence). The CDR3 extends over 13 amino acids. V shed 0 bases and J shed 13 bases, with 18 bases lying between them. CDR3 protein: CAWSVEGTLGGTF. The DNA for the CDR3 is TGTGCCTGGAGTGTAGAGGGGACGCTGGGAGGCACCTTC. The full variable domain, rest sourced from reference TRBV30 and TRBJ1-2, is SQTIHQWPATLVQPVGSPLSLECTVEGTSNPNLYWYRQAAGRGLQLLFYSVGIGQISSEVPQNLSASRPQDRQFILSSKKLLLSDSGFYLCAWSVEGTLGGTFGSGTRLTVV.

The chain joins TRBV11-2 to TRBJ1-1; TRBD1 might be the D (5 bases). This CDR3 is built from 13 residues. Germline V gives CDR1 SGHAT, CDR2 FQNNGV. The germline V and J ends were trimmed by 0 bases and 8 bases, with 10 bases remaining between them. CDR3 region: CASSLERGAEAFF. CDR3 sequence (DNA): TGTGCCAGCAGCTTAGAACGGGGCGCGGAAGCTTTCTTT.

The CDR3 loop reads CAWSRTDLPKDTEAFF. In nucleotides, the CDR3 is TGTGCCTGGAGTAGGACTGACCTGCCCAAAGACACTGAAGCTTTCTTT. J is TRBJ1-1 and V is TRBV30, with D unresolved. Germline loops: CDR1 GTSNPN, CDR2 SVGIG (reference sequence). The CDR3 totals 16 residues. V shed 2 bases and J shed 3 bases, with 19 bases lying between them. Filled out from reference TRBV30 and TRBJ1-1, the complete variable domain reads SQTIHQWPATLVQPVGSPLSLECTVEGTSNPNLYWYRQAAGRGLQLLFYSVGIGQISSEVPQNLSASRPQDRQFILSSKKLLLSDSGFYLCAWSRTDLPKDTEAFFGQGTRLTVV.

Only one count was recorded for this clone. J is TRBJ1-1 and V is TRBV19; no definite D call. The CDR3 covers 14 residues. Per germline, CDR1 LNHDA and CDR2 SQIVND (reference sequence). The V and J ends lost 7 bases and 5 bases respectively, with 17 bases between them. The chain's CDR3 is CASNRAKGWTEAFF. CDR3 coding DNA: TGTGCCAGTAATAGGGCTAAAGGCTGGACTGAAGCTTTCTTT. Full variable domain (outside the CDR3, taken from reference TRBV19 and TRBJ1-1): DGGITQSPKYLFRKEGQNVTLSCEQNLNHDAMYWYRQDPGQGLRLIYYSQIVNDFQKGDIAEGYSVSREKKESFPLTVTSAQKNPTAFYLCASNRAKGWTEAFFGQGTRLTVV.